This T cell receptor (beta chain) originates from a study of cytomegalovirus exposure and HLA in healthy donors. Study findings and constraints: Later, an analysis found that common viral pathogens appeared to be linked with several of the most significant clusters. Certain sequence variants were highly shared and formed a cluster, and this cluster was likely a sequencing artifact. In a later analysis, DRB1 alleles had the most associated TCRs; HLA-C alleles the fewest.

The junction had 11 bases not matched to a gene; V was cut back by 0 bases and J by 10 bases. In germline, CDR1 is SGHDT, CDR2 YYEEEE. This CDR3 comprises 17 residues. Concerning this clone: The antigen is not known.

PCR employed 60 Vbeta and 13 Jbeta primers. The protocol was immunoSEQ multiplex PCR, while the TCRdb copy is restricted to in-frame clones and leaves out a portion. The data show more than 35,000 clones, with over 40% seen just once and 6.2% held by the top ten. The TCR sequence derives from a middle-aged woman in good health and CMV-seropositive. This chain joins TRBV5-6 and TRBJ1-6; 9 bases are shared with TRBD1. Material: PBMCs. The CDR3 sequence is CASSLAGTGIRESPLHF. The CDR3 DNA reads TGTGCCAGCAGCTTGGCCGGGACAGGGATTAGGGAATCACCCCTCCACTTT.